Following are 29 T cell receptor beta chains from one sample sequenced in a study of blood T cell repertoires in COVID-19. Sequencing used immunoSEQ multiplex PCR; TCRdb keeps in-frame clones, though not all of them. The sample comprises 100,000 to 140,000 clones, around nine tenths of which are singletons, and less than 1.5% rests with the top ten. What was sequenced was peripheral blood. These receptors were obtained from a woman aged 25 to 39 with acute or convalescent COVID-19.

The rearrangement uses TRBV18 and TRBJ1-4, with D maybe TRBD1 (6 bases). The V and J ends lost 1 base and 7 bases respectively, with 16 bases between them. CDR3 size: 16 residues. CDR1 is KGHSH, CDR2 LQKENI, per germline. The CDR3 sequence: CASSPRDVKGGEKLFF. The DNA of the CDR3 is TGTGCCAGCTCACCACGCGATGTCAAAGGGGGTGAAAAACTGTTTTTT.

The chain links TRBV4-2 to TRBJ2-5, with D possibly TRBD2 on 5 matching bases. The CDR3 is 16 amino acids. Germline assignment: CDR1 LGHNA and CDR2 YNFKEQ. Trimming stripped 1 base from V and 2 bases from J, with 14 bases between. DNA of the CDR3: TGTGCCAGCAGCCAAGGGATTAGCTGGACTCAAGAGACCCAGTACTTC. As protein: CASSQGISWTQETQYF.

This clone appeared once. This sequence joins TRBV5-1 and TRBJ1-1; 9 bases are a match to TRBD1. Germline trimming cut 0 bases from V and 4 bases from J; bases unmatched to any gene: 13. This CDR3 has 18 residues. CDR1 is SGHRS, CDR2 YFSETQ, per germline. CDR3 nucleotides: TGCGCCAGCAGCTTGGCCGCCCAGGGACAGGGTGGATTCACTGAAGCTTTCTTT. It codes for CASSLAAQGQGGFTEAFF.

In DNA, the CDR3 is TGTGCCAGCAGAGGACAGTACCAAGAGACCCAGTACTTC. It is translated as CASRGQYQETQYF. V usage is TRBV2 and J usage is TRBJ2-5; D might be TRBD1 (6 bases). V lost 6 bases and J 0 bases, leaving 8 bases between the germline ends. Germline CDR1 is SNHLY and CDR2 is FYNNEI. The CDR3 loop spans 13 amino acids.

DNA for the CDR3: TGTGCCACCAGCAGAGGCGAGGGCAATCAGCCCCAGCATTTT. Residues: CATSRGEGNQPQHF. The genes are TRBV15 and TRBJ1-5; D is ambiguous. The germline gives CDR1 LNHNV, CDR2 YYDKDF (reference sequence). The CDR3 contains 14 residues. Trimming shortened V by 1 base and J by 2 bases, and 6 bases separated the two germline ends. Full variable domain (outside the CDR3, taken from reference TRBV15 and TRBJ1-5): DAMVIQNPRYQVTQFGKPVTLSCSQTLNHNVMYWYQQKSSQAPKLLFHYYDKDFNNEADTPDNFQSRRPNTSFCFLDIRSPGLGDTAMYLCATSRGEGNQPQHFGDGTRLSIL.

This clone was detected a few times. The J gene is TRBJ1-6, the V gene TRBV30, with 8 bases that match TRBD1. Germline CDR1 reads GTSNPN; CDR2 reads SVGIG (reference sequence). The junction had 5 bases not matched to a gene; V was cut back by 5 bases and J by 8 bases. There are 13 residues in the CDR3. The CDR3 reads CAWVGQVDSPLHF. CDR3 nucleotides: TGTGCCTGGGTGGGACAGGTGGATTCACCCCTCCACTTT.

This chain connects TRBV6-5 to TRBJ2-2, with D perhaps matching TRBD2 (5 bases). Germline V lookup: CDR1 MNHEY, CDR2 SVGAGI. This CDR3 is built from 15 residues. Between the trimmed V and J ends, which lost 8 bases and 0 bases, there was a span of 13 bases. CDR3 region: CASHGGLANTGELFF. For the CDR3, the DNA is TGTGCCAGCCATGGAGGCCTCGCGAACACCGGGGAGCTGTTTTTT.

Worth noting for this clone: The sample has other DNA sequences that encode this CDR3 too. The rearrangement joins TRBV28 to TRBJ1-1; D ambiguous. This CDR3 spans 11 amino acids. CDR1 and CDR2 (germline): MDHEN, SYDVKM. V was shortened by 6 bases and J by 1 base, with 3 bases between the two germline ends. The CDR3 sequence: CASRANTEAFF. For the CDR3, the DNA is TGTGCCAGCAGGGCGAACACTGAAGCTTTCTTT.

The chain carries TRBV23-1 and TRBJ1-1; a possible D gene is TRBD1 (5 bases). TRBV23-1 has ORF status, its function being uncertain. V lost 7 bases and J lost 2, with 23 bases in between. The CDR3 covers 17 residues. The CDR3 bases are TGCGCCAGCAACCCCCCCGGGGGGGGAATTGTCAACACTGAAGCTTTCTTT. It is translated as CASNPPGGGIVNTEAFF.

This rearrangement joins TRBV4-1 to TRBJ2-5; 8 bases line up with TRBD1. This CDR3 is built from 17 residues. V shed 4 bases and J 1 base; nucleotides not matched to a gene: 11. Germline values: CDR1 MGHRA, CDR2 YSYEKL. CDR3 protein: CASSRHSIGQGQETQYF. The DNA of the CDR3 is TGCGCCAGCAGCCGCCATTCCATCGGACAGGGCCAAGAGACCCAGTACTTC.

The chain combines TRBV5-4 with TRBJ2-3; 10 positions match TRBD2. Germline lookup yields CDR1 SGHNT and CDR2 YYREEE (reference sequence). The CDR3 contains 16 residues. V shed 2 bases and J 6 bases; nucleotides not matched to a gene: 9. The CDR3 loop reads CASSFLSGGASDTQYF. The CDR3 DNA is TGTGCCAGCAGCTTCCTGAGCGGGGGGGCCTCGGATACGCAGTATTTT.

In this sample, this clone turned up once. The chain has TRBV7-9 and TRBJ2-2; possibly TRBD1 for D (5 bases). CDR3 size: 14 residues. The V end was cut by 8 bases, the J end by 1 base, with 11 bases between. The germline V gene encodes CDR1 SEHNR and CDR2 FQNEAQ (reference sequence). The CDR3 here is CASEGQGNTGELFF. CDR3 in DNA: TGTGCCAGCGAAGGGCAGGGGAACACCGGGGAGCTGTTTTTT.

This chain joins TRBV7-8 and TRBJ2-5; D might be TRBD2 (5 bases). Trimming stripped 0 bases from V and 7 bases from J, with 9 bases between. The V gene's germline CDR1 is SGHVS and CDR2 FQNEAQ. This CDR3 is built from 13 residues. CDR3 nucleotides: TGTGCCAGCAGCTTAGCGGCGGGTGGGACCCAGTACTTC. The encoded protein is CASSLAAGGTQYF.

This chain connects TRBV24-1 to TRBJ2-5; D may be TRBD1 (6 bases). CDR3 size: 15 residues. V lost 4 bases, J lost 3 bases, and 14 bases lay in between. In germline, CDR1 is KGHDR, CDR2 SFDVKD. The CDR3 nucleotides read TGTGCCACCAGTGAACAGGGACCGACCAAAGAGACCCAGTACTTC. This sequence encodes CATSEQGPTKETQYF.

V gene TRBV30 combines with J gene TRBJ2-3; D not certain. The CDR3 sequence is 12 residues long. With 2 bases removed from V and 5 bases from J, the gap between germline ends came to 8 bases. From germline, CDR1 is GTSNPN and CDR2 SVGIG (reference sequence). CDR3 loop: CAWSSSGDTQYF. The CDR3, as DNA: TGTGCCTGGAGTTCCTCCGGAGATACGCAGTATTTT.

The chain combines TRBV11-2 with TRBJ2-3; 14 bases are a match to TRBD2. The CDR3 is 19 amino acids. Trimming removed 2 bases from V and 6 bases from J; junction bases left unmatched: 13. CDR1 and CDR2 from the germline V gene are SGHAT and FQNNGV. This CDR3 is CASSLWTGTSGRGLDTQYF. The DNA of the CDR3 is TGTGCCAGCAGCTTATGGACCGGGACTAGCGGGAGAGGGTTGGATACGCAGTATTTT.

V and J are TRBV20-1 and TRBJ2-7; TRBD1 agrees at 11 bases. Germline V CDR1 and CDR2: DFQATT, SNEGSKA (reference sequence). With 3 bases clipped from V and 4 bases from J, the junction kept 8 bases outside the gene matches. CDR3 length equals 15 residues. Written as DNA, the CDR3 is TGCAGTGCTAGTCGGTCTGGGACAGGGGGGTACGAGCAGTACTTC. This gives the protein CSASRSGTGGYEQYF.

V is TRBV18 and J is TRBJ1-1; the match to TRBD1 covers 8 bases. CDR3 length: 15 residues. Germline CDR1 and CDR2: KGHSH and LQKENI. Trimming removed 4 bases from V and 1 base from J; junction bases left unmatched: 5. The CDR3 nucleotides read TGTGCCAGCTCACAGACAGGGGAGGGGAACACTGAAGCTTTCTTT. Residues: CASSQTGEGNTEAFF. Complete variable domain (other parts from reference TRBV18 and TRBJ1-1): NAGVMQNPRHLVRRRGQEARLRCSPMKGHSHVYWYRQLPEEGLKFMVYLQKENIIDESGMPKERFSAEFPKEGPSILRIQQVVRGDSAAYFCASSQTGEGNTEAFFGQGTRLTVV.

The chain has TRBV7-2 and TRBJ2-3; 7 bases line up with TRBD2. There are 16 residues in the CDR3. Trimming took 5 bases from V and 0 from J; bases not matched to a gene: 8. CDR1 is SGHTA and CDR2 is FQGNSA in the germline V gene. The CDR3 DNA reads as TGTGCCAGCAGCCGCTCCGGGACTACAAGCACAGATACGCAGTATTTT. As protein: CASSRSGTTSTDTQYF.

The rearrangement joins TRBV29-1 to TRBJ1-2; 7 bases fit TRBD1. CDR3 length: 13 amino acids. Trimming removed 5 bases from V and 5 bases from J; junction bases left unmatched: 8. The germline V gene has CDR1 SQVTM and CDR2 ANQGSEA. The CDR3 spells CSVTGTAGYGYTF. The CDR3 nucleotides read TGCAGCGTTACCGGGACAGCGGGTTATGGCTACACCTTC.

The V and J genes are TRBV6-2 or TRBV6-3 and TRBJ2-5, with 9 nucleotides matching TRBD2. The CDR3 is 15 amino acids. The V gene end was trimmed by 2 bases and the J gene end by 5 bases; junction bases not matched to a gene: 6. The germline CDR1 and CDR2 sequences are MNHEY and SVGEGT. The CDR3 region has the DNA TGTGCCAGCAGTTACGCTGCGGGAGGGAGGGAGACCCAGTACTTC. This gives the protein CASSYAAGGRETQYF.

The CDR3 loop reads CASSQMPGQNQETQYF. CDR3 bases: TGTGCCAGCAGCCAAATGCCGGGACAGAATCAAGAGACCCAGTACTTC. The V gene is TRBV3-1 (or the pseudogene TRBV3-2), the J gene TRBJ2-5; 7 bases agree with TRBD1. Germline V gives CDR1 LGHDT, CDR2 YNNKEL (reference sequence). The J segment lost 2 bases and the V segment lost 2 bases, leaving 8 bases of the junction unmatched. This CDR3 is built from 16 residues.

The chain employs TRBV7-2 and TRBJ2-2; 7 positions agree with TRBD2. The length of the CDR3 is 15 residues. Germline values: CDR1 SGHTA, CDR2 FQGNSA. The V segment lost 5 bases and the J segment 1 base; nucleotides outside the gene matches: 4. CDR3 sequence reads: CASSPLAGNTGELFF. The CDR3 bases are TGTGCCAGCAGCCCGTTAGCGGGGAACACCGGGGAGCTGTTTTTT. Full variable domain (rest looked up from reference TRBV7-2 and TRBJ2-2): GAGVSQSPSNKVTEKGKDVELRCDPISGHTALYWYRQSLGQGLEFLIYFQGNSAPDKSGLPSDRFSAERTGGSVSTLTIQRTQQEDSAVYLCASSPLAGNTGELFFGEGSRLTVL.

This chain links TRBV12-3 or TRBV12-4 with TRBJ1-1; no reliable D call. This CDR3 spans 13 amino acids. V lost 7 bases and J 3 bases, leaving 12 bases between the germline ends. CDR3 protein: CASTNRRDTEAFF. The DNA for the CDR3 is TGTGCCAGCACTAATAGGCGGGACACTGAAGCTTTCTTT.

The chain links TRBV15 to TRBJ1-4; D may be TRBD1 (6 bases). The CDR3 has 15 amino acids. V lost 5 bases and J 3 bases, leaving 13 bases between the germline ends. The V gene's germline CDR1 is LNHNV and CDR2 YYDKDF (reference sequence). CDR3: CATSSRQAPNEKLFF. Written as DNA, the CDR3 is TGTGCCACCAGCTCACGACAGGCTCCTAATGAAAAACTGTTTTTT.

This chain uses TRBV6-6 with TRBJ1-6; no reliable D call. CDR3 length: 14 amino acids. With 0 bases removed from V and 7 bases from J, the gap between germline ends came to 7 bases. Germline lookup yields CDR1 MNHNY and CDR2 SVGAGI (reference sequence). This chain's CDR3 is CASSYSNGNSPLHF. CDR3 nucleotides: TGTGCCAGCAGTTACTCGAACGGGAATTCACCCCTCCACTTT.

The gene calls are TRBV11-2 and TRBJ1-2, with TRBD1 identical over 10 bases. The CDR3 extends over 19 amino acids. Germline V gives CDR1 SGHAT, CDR2 FQNNGV. Unmatched junction bases numbered 10, after V lost 0 bases and J lost 0 bases. The CDR3 region is CASSLDGGDRGRTNYGYTF. The CDR3 nucleotides read TGTGCCAGCAGCTTAGATGGTGGGGACAGGGGAAGGACTAACTATGGCTACACCTTC.

V and J are TRBV3-1 (or the pseudogene TRBV3-2) and TRBJ1-5; D may be TRBD1 (6 bases). Germline lookup yields CDR1 LGHDT and CDR2 YNNKEL (reference sequence). The length of the CDR3 is 16 residues. V was clipped by 3 bases and J by 0 bases, with 12 bases between them. The chain's CDR3 is CASSHRTENSNQPQHF. CDR3 sequence (DNA): TGTGCCAGCAGCCACCGGACAGAAAATAGCAATCAGCCCCAGCATTTT.

The chain couples TRBV11-1 to TRBJ2-5; possibly TRBD2 for D (6 bases). Germline CDR1 is SGHAT and CDR2 is FQDESV (reference sequence). V lost 0 bases and J 4 bases, leaving 9 bases between the germline ends. This CDR3 comprises 14 residues. The CDR3, as DNA: TGTGCCAGCAGCTTAGCGGGAGGAGGAGAGACCCAGTACTTC. This translates into CASSLAGGGETQYF. Full variable domain (remainder filled in from reference TRBV11-1 and TRBJ2-5): EAEVAQSPRYKITEKSQAVAFWCDPISGHATLYWYRQILGQGPELLVQFQDESVVDDSQLPKDRFSAERLKGVDSTLKIQPAELGDSAMYLCASSLAGGGETQYFGPGTRLLVL.